What follows are 19 T cell receptor beta chains derived from one specimen sequenced in a study of regulatory T cells in long-lasting Graves disease. Time point: newly diagnosed GD, antithyroid drugs for less than 3 months. From PBMCs, RNA was extracted and then used to make the TCR library. Arm-PCR of CDR3 regions with iRepertoire HTBI primers generated TCR beta libraries. TCRdb processed the multiplex PCR reads anew with MiXCR; each CDR3 protein has one entry. In the table there are 390,000 or so distinct CDR3 sequences, approximately 10% of which are singletons. These data were likewise used in another study, on T cells in Graves' hyperthyroidism and ophthalmopathy.

Material: peripheral blood mononuclear cells (PBMCs), obtained at new diagnosis, from a patient treated with antithyroid drugs. These TCRs come from a woman aged 18-35 years with Graves disease.

This clonotype was detected ten times or more. V usage is TRBV7-8 and J usage is TRBJ1-2, with D possibly TRBD1 on 6 matching bases. The V end was cut by 2 bases, the J end by 7 bases, with 26 bases between. The CDR3 spans 18 residues. Germline CDR1 SGHVS, CDR2 FQNEAQ. Written as DNA, the CDR3 is TGTGCCAGCAGCTTAACCCGGCTACAGGGAAGGATTAGTCGTGGCTACACCTTC. Its translation: CASSLTRLQGRISRGYTF. The full variable domain, completed using reference TRBV7-8 and TRBJ1-2, is GAGVSQSPRYKVAKRGQDVALRCDPISGHVSLFWYQQALGQGPEFLTYFQNEAQLDKSGLPSDRFFAERPEGSVSTLKIQRTQQEDSAVYLCASSLTRLQGRISRGYTFGSGTRLTVV.

The V and J genes are TRBV18 and TRBJ1-4; D gene unclear. The germline V and J ends were trimmed by 1 base and 6 bases, with 9 bases remaining between them. This CDR3 has 14 residues. Germline-derived CDR1 and CDR2 are KGHSH and LQKENI. Here the CDR3 reads CASSPQTLYEKLFF. The CDR3 DNA reads TGTGCCAGCTCACCACAGACGCTGTATGAAAAACTGTTTTTT.

This sequence joins TRBV6-1 and TRBJ1-2; possibly TRBD1 for D (6 bases). Germline CDR1 and CDR2: MNHNS and SASEGT. Trimming pared 6 bases from V and 0 bases from J, leaving 14 bases between. This CDR3 contains 15 residues. As DNA, the CDR3 is TGTGCCAGCAGGCCCAGGGGCCTATCTAACTATGGCTACACCTTC. Translation: CASRPRGLSNYGYTF.

This clonotype appeared a few times. The V call is TRBV20-1, the J call TRBJ2-5; D is unresolved. CDR3 length: 13 residues. CDR1 and CDR2 from the germline V gene are DFQATT and SNEGSKA (reference sequence). V dropped 5 bases and J dropped 0 bases, with 10 bases sitting between them. The CDR3 sequence is CSAGLHYQETQYF. DNA for the CDR3: TGCAGTGCTGGGCTCCACTACCAAGAGACCCAGTACTTC.

At least ten counts were recorded for this clonotype. The CDR3 protein is CASLRGGDSYEQYF. CDR3 coding DNA: TGTGCCAGTCTGAGGGGTGGGGATTCCTACGAGCAGTACTTC. The rearrangement uses TRBV7-2 and TRBJ2-7; D could derive from TRBD1 or TRBD2 (5 bases each). The CDR3 consists of 14 residues. The germline gives CDR1 SGHTA, CDR2 FQGNSA. Trimming stripped 9 bases from V and 1 base from J, with 16 bases between.

This clonotype showed up many times. This rearrangement joins TRBV20-1 to TRBJ1-1, with no clear D. Trimming left V 6 bases short and J 8 bases short, with 16 bases between. CDR1 and CDR2 from the germline V gene are DFQATT and SNEGSKA (reference sequence). The CDR3 sequence is 12 residues long. The CDR3 loop is CSAFPPGSEAFF. CDR3 coding DNA: TGCAGTGCCTTCCCGCCCGGTTCCGAAGCTTTCTTT.

This clonotype was seen ten or more times. The chain couples TRBV11-2 to TRBJ2-7; D call uncertain. Between the trimmed V and J ends, which lost 1 base and 8 bases, there was a span of 21 bases. The CDR3 contains 16 residues. Germline CDR1 reads SGHAT; CDR2 reads FQNNGV. This CDR3 reads CASSLVGVVAAYKQYV. The CDR3 DNA reads as TGTGCCAGCAGCTTAGTAGGTGTCGTGGCGGCGTACAAGCAGTACGTC.

The V call is TRBV7-9, the J call TRBJ1-1; D gene unclear. The CDR3 loop spans 16 amino acids. Germline values: CDR1 SEHNR, CDR2 FQNEAQ (reference sequence). V was shortened by 5 bases and J by 1 base, with 17 bases between the two germline ends. Here the CDR3 reads CASSPQPLGSNTEAFF. CDR3 sequence (DNA): TGTGCCAGCAGCCCACAGCCGCTGGGGTCGAACACTGAAGCTTTCTTT.

The V call is TRBV29-1, the J call TRBJ2-1, with TRBD2 matching over 8 bases. In germline, CDR1 is SQVTM, CDR2 ANQGSEA. Trimming removed 4 bases from V and 4 bases from J; junction bases left unmatched: 6. The CDR3 spans 14 residues. The CDR3 sequence is CSVVGRGAYNEQFF. In DNA, the CDR3 is TGCAGCGTTGTCGGGCGGGGGGCTTACAATGAGCAGTTCTTC.

The chain has TRBV27 and TRBJ1-2; D unresolved. Trimming shortened V by 2 bases and J by 2 bases, and 9 bases separated the two germline ends. CDR3 length: 14 amino acids. The germline CDR1 and CDR2 sequences are MNHEY and SMNVEV (reference sequence). Here the CDR3 reads CASSLRSRNYGYTF. The CDR3 region has the DNA TGTGCCAGCAGTTTACGATCCAGAAACTATGGCTACACCTTC.

Only a few counts were recorded for this clonotype. The rearrangement uses TRBV7-9 and TRBJ2-1; 8 positions match TRBD2. This CDR3 comprises 20 residues. Losses at the gene ends were 4 bases for V and 7 bases for J; bases not matched to a gene: 24. Looked up from germline, CDR1 is SEHNR and CDR2 is FQNEAQ (reference sequence). The CDR3: CASSSHPARLASRLGNEQFF. CDR3 sequence (DNA): TGTGCCAGCAGCTCTCATCCCGCTCGACTAGCGAGCCGACTGGGGAATGAGCAGTTCTTC.

The genes are TRBV10-3 and TRBJ1-2; D call uncertain. This CDR3 has 14 residues. V lost 6 bases and J 6 bases, leaving 17 bases between the germline ends. Germline V gives CDR1 ENHRY, CDR2 SYGVKD. The CDR3 sequence is CAIRVRDYLDGYTF. CDR3 coding DNA: TGTGCCATCAGGGTACGGGATTACTTGGATGGCTACACCTTC.

This clonotype was recorded many times. The chain employs TRBV20-1 and TRBJ2-3; TRBD1 is a possible D gene (6 bases). The V end was cut by 3 bases, the J end by 3 bases, with 28 bases between. CDR1 is DFQATT, CDR2 SNEGSKA, per germline (reference sequence). This CDR3 comprises 19 residues. CDR3 sequence reads: CSASRPIRRTGTPTDTQYF. CDR3 coding DNA: TGCAGTGCTAGTCGACCTATCCGGCGCACCGGGACACCAACAGATACGCAGTATTTT.

This clonotype was found many times. The CDR3 protein is CATRPGPGGEAFF. The CDR3 nucleotides are TGTGCCACCCGTCCAGGCCCCGGAGGAGAAGCTTTCTTT. The chain joins TRBV6-1 to TRBJ1-1; D is uncertain. V was clipped by 10 bases and J by 8 bases, with 20 bases between them. This CDR3 comprises 13 residues. Germline V lookup: CDR1 MNHNS, CDR2 SASEGT.

This clonotype has ten or more counts. The chain carries TRBV7-8 and TRBJ2-5, with 9 bases fitting TRBD2. The germline CDR1 and CDR2 sequences are SGHVS and FQNEAQ. J was trimmed by 6 bases and V by 2 bases; bases with no gene match: 7. The CDR3 consists of 15 residues. In DNA, the CDR3 is TGTGCCAGCAGCTTACCGGCTGGACTAGCGAAGACCCAGTACTTC. It specifies CASSLPAGLAKTQYF. The variable domain in full, completed from reference TRBV7-8 and TRBJ2-5, reads GAGVSQSPRYKVAKRGQDVALRCDPISGHVSLFWYQQALGQGPEFLTYFQNEAQLDKSGLPSDRFFAERPEGSVSTLKIQRTQQEDSAVYLCASSLPAGLAKTQYFGPGTRLLVL.

The table lists this clonotype with many counts. The chain carries TRBV11-2 and TRBJ1-2, with TRBD1 matching 7 bases. CDR1 SGHAT and CDR2 FQNNGV come from the germline V gene. The V segment lost 5 bases and the J segment 2 bases; nucleotides outside the gene matches: 5. The CDR3 loop spans 14 amino acids. Written as DNA, the CDR3 is TGTGCCAGCAGCCCCCAGACAGGGAACTATGGCTACACCTTC. Encoded protein: CASSPQTGNYGYTF.

A few counts support this clonotype. J is TRBJ2-5 and V is TRBV15; D might be TRBD2 (6 bases). V shed 5 bases and J shed 5 bases, with 33 bases lying between them. This CDR3 spans 20 amino acids. Per the germline V gene, CDR1 is LNHNV and CDR2 is YYDKDF (reference sequence). The CDR3 reads CATSGGSGGNRQEVRETQYF. CDR3 sequence (DNA): TGTGCCACCAGCGGAGGTTCCGGCGGGAACCGCCAGGAGGTCAGGGAGACCCAGTACTTC.

As for this clonotype: A much larger clone lies a single base off, so this may be a read error. The chain links TRBV4-2 to TRBJ2-4, with D perhaps matching TRBD1 (6 bases). V dropped 7 bases and J dropped 13 bases, with 26 bases sitting between them. The V gene's germline CDR1 is LGHNA and CDR2 YNFKEQ. The CDR3 length is 15 residues. Written as DNA, the CDR3 is TGTGCCAGCAAGAGCGGTGGGGGCTCCTACAATGAGCAGTACTTC. Translated, it gives CASKSGGGSYNEQYF.

This clonotype was found a few times. The chain recombines TRBV6-1 with TRBJ2-5; tentative D call: TRBD1 (6 bases). The CDR3 spans 13 residues. Trimming removed 6 bases at V and 7 bases at J, with 15 bases between. Germline V gene lookup returns CDR1 MNHNS and CDR2 SASEGT. For the CDR3, the DNA is TGTGCCAGCAGCCAGGGGTCTTGGGGGACCCAGTACTTC. It codes for CASSQGSWGTQYF.